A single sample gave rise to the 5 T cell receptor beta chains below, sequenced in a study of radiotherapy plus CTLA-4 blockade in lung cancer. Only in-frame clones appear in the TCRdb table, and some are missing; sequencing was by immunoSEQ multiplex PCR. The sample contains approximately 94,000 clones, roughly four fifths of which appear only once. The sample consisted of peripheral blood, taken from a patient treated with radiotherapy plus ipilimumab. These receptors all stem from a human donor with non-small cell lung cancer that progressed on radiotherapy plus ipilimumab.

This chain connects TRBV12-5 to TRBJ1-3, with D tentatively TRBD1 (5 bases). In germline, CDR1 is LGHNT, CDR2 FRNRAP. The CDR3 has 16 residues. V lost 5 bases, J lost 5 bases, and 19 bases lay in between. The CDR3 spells CASGLFIPGDRNTIYF. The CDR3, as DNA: TGTGCTAGTGGTCTCTTTATCCCGGGGGATCGAAACACCATATATTTT.

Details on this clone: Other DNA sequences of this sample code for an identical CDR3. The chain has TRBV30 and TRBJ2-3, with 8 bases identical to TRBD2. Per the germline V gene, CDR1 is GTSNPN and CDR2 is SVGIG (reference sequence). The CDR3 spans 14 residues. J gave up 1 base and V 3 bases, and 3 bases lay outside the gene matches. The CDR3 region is CAWRLAGGTDTQYF. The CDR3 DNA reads TGTGCCTGGAGGCTAGCGGGTGGCACAGATACGCAGTATTTT.

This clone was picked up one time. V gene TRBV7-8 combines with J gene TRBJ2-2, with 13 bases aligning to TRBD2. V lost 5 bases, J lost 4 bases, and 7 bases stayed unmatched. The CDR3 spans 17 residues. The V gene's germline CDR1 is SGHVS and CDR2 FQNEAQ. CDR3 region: CASSNRLAGGPTGELFF. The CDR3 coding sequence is TGTGCCAGCAGCAACCGACTAGCGGGAGGACCCACCGGGGAGCTGTTTTTT.

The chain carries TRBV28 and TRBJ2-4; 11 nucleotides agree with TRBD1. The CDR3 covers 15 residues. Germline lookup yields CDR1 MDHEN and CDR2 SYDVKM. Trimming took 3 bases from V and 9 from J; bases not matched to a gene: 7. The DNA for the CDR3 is TGTGCCAGCAGTTTCTCATGGGGACAGGGGGGCATTCAGTACTTC. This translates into CASSFSWGQGGIQYF.

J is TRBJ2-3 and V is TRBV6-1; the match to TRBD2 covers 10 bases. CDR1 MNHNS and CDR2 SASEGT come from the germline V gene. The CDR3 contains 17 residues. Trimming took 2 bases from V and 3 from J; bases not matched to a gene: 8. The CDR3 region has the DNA TGTGCCAGCAGTGAAAGGTGGAGCGGGAGGGGAACAGATACGCAGTATTTT. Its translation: CASSERWSGRGTDTQYF.